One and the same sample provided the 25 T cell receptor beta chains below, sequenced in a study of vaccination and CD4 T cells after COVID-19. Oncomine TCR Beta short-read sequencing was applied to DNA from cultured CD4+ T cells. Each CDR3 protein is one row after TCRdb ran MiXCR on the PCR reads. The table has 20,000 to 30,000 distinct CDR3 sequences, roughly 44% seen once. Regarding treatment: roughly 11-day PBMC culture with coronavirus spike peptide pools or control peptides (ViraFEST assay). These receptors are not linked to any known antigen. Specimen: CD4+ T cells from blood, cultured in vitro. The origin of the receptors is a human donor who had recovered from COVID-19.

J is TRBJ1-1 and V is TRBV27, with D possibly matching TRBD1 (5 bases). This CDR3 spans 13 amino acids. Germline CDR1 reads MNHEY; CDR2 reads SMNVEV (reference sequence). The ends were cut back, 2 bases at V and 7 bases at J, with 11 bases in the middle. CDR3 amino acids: CASSLSGGFEAFF. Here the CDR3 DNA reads TGTGCCAGCAGTTTAAGCGGGGGGTTTGAAGCTTTCTTT.

The CDR3 DNA reads as TGTGCCACCAGCGAATACGATCTAGCCAAAAACATTCAGTACTTC. Translating gives CATSEYDLAKNIQYF. The chain couples TRBV15 to TRBJ2-4; no clear D. The CDR3 consists of 15 residues. Deletions cut 5 bases from V and 0 bases from J, with 11 bases between. Germline V CDR1 and CDR2: LNHNV, YYDKDF (reference sequence).

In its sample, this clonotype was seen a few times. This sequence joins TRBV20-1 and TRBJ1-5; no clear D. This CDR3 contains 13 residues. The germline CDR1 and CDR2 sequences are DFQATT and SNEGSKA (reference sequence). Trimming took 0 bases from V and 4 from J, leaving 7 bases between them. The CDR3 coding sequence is TGCAGTGCTAGAGAAGGTGGGAATCAGCCCCAGCATTTT. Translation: CSAREGGNQPQHF.

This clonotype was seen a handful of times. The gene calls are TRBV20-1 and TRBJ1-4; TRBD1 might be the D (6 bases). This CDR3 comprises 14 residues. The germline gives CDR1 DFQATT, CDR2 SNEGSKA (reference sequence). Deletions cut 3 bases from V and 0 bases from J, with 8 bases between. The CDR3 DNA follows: TGCAGTGCTAGCGAGGGGGCAACTAATGAAAAACTGTTTTTT. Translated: CSASEGATNEKLFF.

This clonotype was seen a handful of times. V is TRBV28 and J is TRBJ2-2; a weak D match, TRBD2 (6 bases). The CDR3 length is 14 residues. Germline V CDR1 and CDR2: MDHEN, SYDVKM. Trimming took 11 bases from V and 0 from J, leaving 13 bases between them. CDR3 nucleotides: TGTGCCGGGGGAGGCCCCGCGAACACCGGGGAGCTGTTTTTT. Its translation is CAGGGPANTGELFF.

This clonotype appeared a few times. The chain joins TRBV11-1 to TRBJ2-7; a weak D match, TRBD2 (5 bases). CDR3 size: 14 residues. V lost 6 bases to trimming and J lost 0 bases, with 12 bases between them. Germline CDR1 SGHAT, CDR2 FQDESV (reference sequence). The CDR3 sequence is CASRGQRSSYEQYF. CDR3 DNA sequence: TGTGCCAGCAGAGGTCAGCGGAGCTCCTACGAGCAGTACTTC.

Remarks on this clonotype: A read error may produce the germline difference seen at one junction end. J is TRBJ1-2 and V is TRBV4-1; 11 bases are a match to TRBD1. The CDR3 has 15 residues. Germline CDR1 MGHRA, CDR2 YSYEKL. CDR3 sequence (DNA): TGCGCCAACAGCCCGGACAGGGGGCTTAGCTATGGCTACACCTTC. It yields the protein CANSPDRGLSYGYTF.

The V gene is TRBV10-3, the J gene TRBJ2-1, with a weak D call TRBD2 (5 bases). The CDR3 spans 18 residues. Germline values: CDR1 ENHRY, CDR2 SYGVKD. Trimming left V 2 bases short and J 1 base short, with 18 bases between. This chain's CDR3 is CAISERKMFGLSYNEQFF. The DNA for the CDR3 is TGTGCCATCAGTGAGAGGAAAATGTTCGGACTTTCCTACAATGAGCAGTTCTTC.

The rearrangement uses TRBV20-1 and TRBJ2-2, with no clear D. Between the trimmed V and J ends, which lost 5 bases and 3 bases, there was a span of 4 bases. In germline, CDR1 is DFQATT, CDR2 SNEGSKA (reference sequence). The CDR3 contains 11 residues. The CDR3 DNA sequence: TGCAGTGCTTGGGACACCGGGGAGCTGTTTTTT. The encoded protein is CSAWDTGELFF.

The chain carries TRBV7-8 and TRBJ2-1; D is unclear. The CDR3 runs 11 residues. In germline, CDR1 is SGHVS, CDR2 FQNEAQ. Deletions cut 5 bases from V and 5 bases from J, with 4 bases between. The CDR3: CASSMDNEQFF. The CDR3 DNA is TGTGCCAGCAGCATGGACAATGAGCAGTTCTTC. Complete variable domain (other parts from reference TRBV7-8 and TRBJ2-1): GAGVSQSPRYKVAKRGQDVALRCDPISGHVSLFWYQQALGQGPEFLTYFQNEAQLDKSGLPSDRFFAERPEGSVSTLKIQRTQQEDSAVYLCASSMDNEQFFGPGTRLTVL.

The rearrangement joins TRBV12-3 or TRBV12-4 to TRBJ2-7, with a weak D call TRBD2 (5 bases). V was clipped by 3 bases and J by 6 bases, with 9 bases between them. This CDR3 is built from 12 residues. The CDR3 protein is CASSLRVREQYF. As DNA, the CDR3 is TGTGCCAGCAGTTTGCGGGTTCGCGAGCAGTACTTC.

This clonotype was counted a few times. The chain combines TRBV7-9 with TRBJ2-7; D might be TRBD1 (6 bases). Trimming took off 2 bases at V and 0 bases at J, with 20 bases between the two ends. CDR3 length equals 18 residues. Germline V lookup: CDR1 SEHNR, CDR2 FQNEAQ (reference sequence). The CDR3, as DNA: TGTGCCAGCAGCTTACGTTCCGGGACACATCGGAACTCCTACGAGCAGTACTTC. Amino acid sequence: CASSLRSGTHRNSYEQYF.

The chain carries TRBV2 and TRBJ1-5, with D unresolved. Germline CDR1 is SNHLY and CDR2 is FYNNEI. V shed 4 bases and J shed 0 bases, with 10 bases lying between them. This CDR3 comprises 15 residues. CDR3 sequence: CASSGKSYSNQPQHF. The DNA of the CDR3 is TGTGCCAGCAGTGGTAAGAGCTATAGCAATCAGCCCCAGCATTTT. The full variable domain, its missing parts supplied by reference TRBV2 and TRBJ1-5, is EPEVTQTPSHQVTQMGQEVILRCVPISNHLYFYWYRQILGQKVEFLVSFYNNEISEKSEIFDDQFSVERPDGSNFTLKIRSTKLEDSAMYFCASSGKSYSNQPQHFGDGTRLSIL.

The CDR3 sequence is CASSPPGPRDEQYF. The DNA for the CDR3 is TGTGCCAGCTCACCACCGGGACCCCGGGACGAGCAGTACTTC. The V gene is TRBV18, the J gene TRBJ2-7; D might be TRBD1 or TRBD2, each matching 5 bases. CDR1 and CDR2 from the germline V gene are KGHSH and LQKENI. Between the trimmed V and J ends, which lost 0 bases and 5 bases, there was a span of 11 bases. There are 14 residues in the CDR3.

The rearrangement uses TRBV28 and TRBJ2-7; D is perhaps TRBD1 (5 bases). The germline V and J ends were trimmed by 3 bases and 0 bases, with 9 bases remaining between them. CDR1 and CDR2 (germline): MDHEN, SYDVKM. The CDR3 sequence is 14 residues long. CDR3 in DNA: TGTGCCAGCAGTTTGTACAGGAGCTCCTACGAGCAGTACTTC. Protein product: CASSLYRSSYEQYF.

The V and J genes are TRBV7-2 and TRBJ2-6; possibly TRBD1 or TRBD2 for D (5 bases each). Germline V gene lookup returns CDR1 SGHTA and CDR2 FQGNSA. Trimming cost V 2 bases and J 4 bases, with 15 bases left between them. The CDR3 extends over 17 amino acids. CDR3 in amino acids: CASSLPGKWGGANVLTF. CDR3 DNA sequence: TGTGCCAGCAGCTTACCGGGAAAATGGGGCGGGGCCAACGTCCTGACTTTC.

The CDR3 reads CSARGQVFHEQFF. The CDR3 nucleotides read TGCAGTGCTCGGGGACAGGTTTTTCATGAGCAGTTCTTC. The chain employs TRBV20-1 and TRBJ2-1; 8 bases agree with TRBD1. The germline gives CDR1 DFQATT, CDR2 SNEGSKA (reference sequence). After removal of 5 bases from V and 8 bases from J, the junction contained 8 bases not matched to a gene. The CDR3 length is 13 residues.

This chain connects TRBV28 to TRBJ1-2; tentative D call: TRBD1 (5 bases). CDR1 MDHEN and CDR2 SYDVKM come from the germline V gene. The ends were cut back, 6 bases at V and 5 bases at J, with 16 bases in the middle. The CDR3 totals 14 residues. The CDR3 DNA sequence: TGTGCCAGCAGGAGACAGTTAGCTCGGTATGGCTACACCTTC. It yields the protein CASRRQLARYGYTF.

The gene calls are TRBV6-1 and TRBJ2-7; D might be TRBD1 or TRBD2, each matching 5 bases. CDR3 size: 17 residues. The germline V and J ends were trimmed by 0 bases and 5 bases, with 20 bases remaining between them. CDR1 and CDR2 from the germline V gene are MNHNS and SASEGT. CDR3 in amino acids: CASSEAYTGTRMHEQYF. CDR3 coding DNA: TGTGCCAGCAGTGAAGCCTACACCGGGACCCGTATGCACGAGCAGTACTTC.

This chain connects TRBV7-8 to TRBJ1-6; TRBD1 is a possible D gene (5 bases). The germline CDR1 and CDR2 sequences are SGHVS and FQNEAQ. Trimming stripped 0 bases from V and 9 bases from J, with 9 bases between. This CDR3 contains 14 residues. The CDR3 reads CASSLAVRGSPLHF. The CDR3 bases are TGTGCCAGCAGCTTAGCTGTGAGGGGTTCACCCCTCCACTTT.

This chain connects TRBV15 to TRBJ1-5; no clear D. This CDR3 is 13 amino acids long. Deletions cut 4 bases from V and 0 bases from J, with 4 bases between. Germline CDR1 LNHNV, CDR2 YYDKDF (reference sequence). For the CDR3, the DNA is TGTGCCACCAGCAAGTATAGCAATCAGCCCCAGCATTTT. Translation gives CATSKYSNQPQHF. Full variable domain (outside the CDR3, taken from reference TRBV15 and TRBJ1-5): DAMVIQNPRYQVTQFGKPVTLSCSQTLNHNVMYWYQQKSSQAPKLLFHYYDKDFNNEADTPDNFQSRRPNTSFCFLDIRSPGLGDTAMYLCATSKYSNQPQHFGDGTRLSIL.

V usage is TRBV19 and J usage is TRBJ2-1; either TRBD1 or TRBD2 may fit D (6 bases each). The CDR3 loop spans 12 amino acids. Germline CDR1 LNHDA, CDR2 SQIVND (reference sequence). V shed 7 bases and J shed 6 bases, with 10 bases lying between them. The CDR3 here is CASIGGRNEQFF. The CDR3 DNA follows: TGTGCCAGTATTGGGGGGCGCAATGAGCAGTTCTTC.

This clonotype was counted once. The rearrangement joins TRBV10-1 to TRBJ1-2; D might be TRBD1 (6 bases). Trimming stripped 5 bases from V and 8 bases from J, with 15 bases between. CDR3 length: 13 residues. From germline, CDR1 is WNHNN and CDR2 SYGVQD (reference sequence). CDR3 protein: CASSFSRTDGYTF. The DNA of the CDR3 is TGCGCCAGCAGTTTCTCCCGGACAGACGGCTACACCTTC.

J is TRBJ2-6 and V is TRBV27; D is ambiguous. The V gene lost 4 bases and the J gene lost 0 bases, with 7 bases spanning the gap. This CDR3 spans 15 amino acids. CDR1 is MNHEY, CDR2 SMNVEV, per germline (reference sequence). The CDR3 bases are TGTGCCAGCAGTTACCTACTCTCTGGGGCCAACGTCCTGACTTTC. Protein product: CASSYLLSGANVLTF.

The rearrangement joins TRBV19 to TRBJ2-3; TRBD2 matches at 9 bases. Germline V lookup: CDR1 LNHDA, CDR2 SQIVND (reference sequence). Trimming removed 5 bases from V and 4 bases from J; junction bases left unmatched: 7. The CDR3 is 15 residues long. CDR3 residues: CASSALAGESDTQYF. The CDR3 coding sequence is TGTGCCAGTAGTGCCTTAGCGGGAGAGTCAGATACGCAGTATTTT. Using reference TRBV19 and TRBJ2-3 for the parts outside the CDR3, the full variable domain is DGGITQSPKYLFRKEGQNVTLSCEQNLNHDAMYWYRQDPGQGLRLIYYSQIVNDFQKGDIAEGYSVSREKKESFPLTVTSAQKNPTAFYLCASSALAGESDTQYFGPGTRLTVL.